This T cell receptor beta chain was recovered during a study of cytomegalovirus exposure and HLA in healthy donors. Study summary: Sequencing of 150 million to 200 million T cells in an earlier analysis found around 100 million unique TCR beta sequences.

CDR3 size: 15 residues. Losses at the gene ends were 6 bases for V and 3 bases for J; bases not matched to a gene: 8. Germline CDR1 is MNHEY and CDR2 is SVGAGI. On this clone itself: The antigen is unknown.

It was with 60 Vbeta and 13 Jbeta primers that the PCR ran. Here immunoSEQ multiplex PCR was the method, and the copy in TCRdb shows in-frame clones only, minus some. The sample includes fewer than 90,000 clones, approximately 76% of them seen just once. Study-wide results and limits: Information on immune exposure was restricted to one variable (CMV serostatus). According to a later analysis, donors in an Asian-associated ancestry cluster reportedly had fewer N-insertions than the roughly 660-donor mean.

This sequence originates from a man aged 30 to 45 in good health and CMV-seropositive. The sequenced sample consisted of PBMCs. This rearrangement joins TRBV6-5 to TRBJ2-1, with TRBD2 matching over 7 bases. Here the CDR3 reads CASRRTGLDYNEQFF. The CDR3 nucleotides read TGTGCCAGCAGACGTACCGGACTAGACTACAATGAGCAGTTCTTC.